These T cell receptor beta chains were read from a single sample in a study of blood T cell repertoires in COVID-19. Profiling relied on immunoSEQ multiplex PCR, and the TCRdb table lists in-frame clones only, not all of them. The sample yields about 180,000 clones, approximately 88% seen once. Sequenced: peripheral blood. The receptors derive from a woman between 25 and 40 years old with acute or convalescent COVID-19. Both conserved end residues are part of each CDR3. A D gene is named only where the DNA matches it firmly. For some rows the clone size is stated as once, few or many, or as a class when expanded; others skip it.

V gene	clone size	J gene	D gene	CDR3 protein	CDR3 DNA
TRBV11-2	.	TRBJ2-7	TRBD2	CASTPVAGSYEQYF	TGTGCCAGCACCCCGGTAGCGGGGTCCTACGAGCAGTACTTC
TRBV6-6	.	TRBJ2-6	.	CAIQLPLSGANVLTF	TGTGCCATTCAGTTACCGCTCTCTGGGGCCAACGTCCTGACTTTC
TRBV19	.	TRBJ1-6	.	CASRPSSYNSPLHF	TGTGCCAGTAGGCCGAGCTCCTATAATTCACCCCTCCACTTT
TRBV6-6	once	TRBJ2-7	TRBD2	CASTDFYAGGPDEQYF	TGTGCCAGCACCGACTTTTATGCGGGAGGGCCGGACGAGCAGTACTTC
TRBV19	.	TRBJ2-7	.	CASSTPDRFEQYF	TGTGCCAGTAGTACCCCCGACAGGTTCGAGCAGTACTTC
TRBV6-5	.	TRBJ1-1	.	CASRGRVNTEAFF	TGTGCCAGCAGGGGCAGGGTGAACACTGAAGCTTTCTTT
TRBV6-5	.	TRBJ1-3	.	CASTSPGGNTIYF	TGTGCCAGCACCAGCCCGGGTGGAAACACCATATATTTT
TRBV7-9	.	TRBJ1-5	.	CASSSVGQGGNQPQHF	TGTGCCAGCAGCTCAGTTGGGCAGGGAGGAAATCAGCCCCAGCATTTT
TRBV1	.	TRBJ2-5	.	CTSTPGLAGDTETQYF	TGCACCAGCACTCCGGGACTAGCGGGAGATACAGAGACCCAGTACTTC
TRBV6-5	.	TRBJ1-2	.	CASSRGYGYTF	TGTGCCAGCAGTCGGGGCTATGGCTACACCTTC
TRBV30	.	TRBJ2-5	.	CAWKARRVGTQYF	TGTGCCTGGAAGGCGCGGAGGGTGGGGACCCAGTACTTC
TRBV29-1	.	TRBJ2-1	TRBD2	CSVKGLADYNEQFF	TGCAGCGTAAAGGGACTAGCGGATTACAATGAGCAGTTCTTC
TRBV11-2	.	TRBJ1-1	.	CASSLESWAHEAFF	TGTGCCAGCAGCTTAGAATCCTGGGCGCATGAAGCTTTCTTT
TRBV6-1	.	TRBJ1-1	.	CASSETFTEAFF	TGTGCCAGCAGTGAGACATTTACTGAAGCTTTCTTT
TRBV15	.	TRBJ1-4	.	CATSRQGSGKLFF	TGTGCCACCAGCAGACAGGGGTCGGGAAAACTGTTTTTT
TRBV18	.	TRBJ2-1	.	CASSLNPPGVDEQFF	TGTGCCAGCTCACTTAACCCCCCGGGTGTGGATGAGCAGTTCTTC
TRBV3-1/TRBV3-2	.	TRBJ2-2	.	CASSQVGGDGVGELFF	TGTGCCAGCAGCCAAGTAGGCGGCGACGGTGTCGGGGAGCTGTTTTTT
TRBV10-3	.	TRBJ2-1	TRBD1	CAISESQGAYNEQFF	TGTGCCATCAGTGAGTCGCAGGGGGCCTACAATGAGCAGTTCTTC
TRBV7-8	.	TRBJ2-7	TRBD2	CASSLERGRVPYEQYF	TGTGCCAGCAGCTTAGAACGCGGGAGGGTCCCCTACGAGCAGTACTTC
TRBV28	.	TRBJ1-5	TRBD1	CASRLPTGQHQPQHF	TGTGCCAGCAGACTACCAACGGGACAGCATCAGCCCCAGCATTTT
TRBV7-3	.	TRBJ1-5	.	CAGGRPQHF	TGTGCCGGAGGACGGCCCCAGCATTTT
TRBV3-1/TRBV3-2	.	TRBJ2-2	.	CASSYRGSGETGELFF	TGTGCCAGCAGCTACCGGGGTAGCGGTGAAACCGGGGAGCTGTTTTTT
TRBV29-1	.	TRBJ2-3	.	CSVQMTFFQGPTQYF	TGCAGCGTTCAGATGACCTTCTTTCAGGGCCCTACGCAGTATTTT
TRBV19	.	TRBJ2-3	.	CASSGLSSTDTQYF	TGTGCCAGTAGCGGACTATCTAGCACAGATACGCAGTATTTT
TRBV2	.	TRBJ1-1	TRBD1	CASIPDRVNTEAFF	TGTGCCAGCATTCCGGACAGGGTGAACACTGAAGCTTTCTTT
TRBV24-1	.	TRBJ2-2	.	CATSGQAPNTGELFF	TGTGCCACCAGTGGACAGGCCCCGAACACCGGGGAGCTGTTTTTT
TRBV27	.	TRBJ2-7	.	CASSPRGGYEQYF	TGTGCCAGCAGTCCCCGTGGAGGGTACGAGCAGTACTTC
TRBV3-1/TRBV3-2	.	TRBJ1-4	TRBD1	CASSQDWTGGKLFF	TGTGCCAGCAGCCAAGACTGGACAGGGGGAAAACTGTTTTTT
TRBV11-3	.	TRBJ2-7	.	CASSLDSDSYEQYF	TGTGCCAGCAGCTTAGATTCGGACAGCTACGAGCAGTACTTC
TRBV13	few	TRBJ2-7	TRBD1	CASRGTGGSRVYF	TGTGCCAGCAGGGGGACAGGGGGCAGTCGCGTGTACTTC
TRBV9	.	TRBJ2-4	TRBD2	CASSVLAAHQYF	TGTGCCAGCAGCGTTCTAGCGGCTCATCAGTACTTC
TRBV15	.	TRBJ2-1	.	CATGGGTALEQFF	TGTGCCACCGGGGGCGGGACAGCTTTGGAGCAGTTCTTC
TRBV6-5	.	TRBJ1-4	.	CASSPAGPFGKLFF	TGTGCCAGCAGCCCCGCGGGACCCTTCGGAAAACTGTTTTTT
TRBV5-1	.	TRBJ2-7	.	CASSLIPGSYEQYF	TGCGCCAGCAGCTTGATTCCCGGCTCCTACGAGCAGTACTTC
TRBV6-6	.	TRBJ2-4	.	CASSLILEDIQYF	TGTGCCAGCAGCCTAATCTTGGAGGACATTCAGTACTTC
TRBV28	.	TRBJ1-5	.	CASSPSFQTQHF	TGTGCCAGCAGTCCCTCTTTTCAGACCCAGCATTTT
TRBV12-3/TRBV12-4	.	TRBJ1-4	.	CASSRGQTEKLFF	TGTGCCAGCAGCCGCGGCCAAACTGAAAAACTGTTTTTT
TRBV3-1/TRBV3-2	.	TRBJ1-5	TRBD1	CASSLRQGSQPQHF	TGTGCCAGCAGCCTAAGACAGGGATCCCAGCCCCAGCATTTT
TRBV27	.	TRBJ2-3	TRBD2	CASSSRLAVTDTQYF	TGTGCCAGCAGTTCCCGACTAGCGGTCACAGATACGCAGTATTTT
TRBV5-1	.	TRBJ2-7	TRBD2	CASSPSGRANEQYF	TGCGCCAGCAGCCCTAGCGGGAGGGCGAACGAGCAGTACTTC
TRBV18	.	TRBJ2-7	TRBD1	CASSKQGADTYEQYF	TGTGCCAGCTCAAAACAGGGGGCGGATACCTACGAGCAGTACTTC
TRBV29-1	.	TRBJ2-1	TRBD1	CSVEYRGNEQFF	TGCAGCGTTGAGTACAGGGGGAATGAGCAGTTCTTC
TRBV5-4	.	TRBJ1-6	.	CASSTDWNSPLHF	TGTGCCAGCTCGACTGATTGGAATTCACCCCTCCACTTT
TRBV5-1	.	TRBJ2-7	TRBD1	CASSPQGQKQYF	TGCGCCAGCAGCCCCCAGGGACAGAAGCAGTACTTC
TRBV5-1	.	TRBJ1-2	.	CASSPMGHPVTF	TGCGCCAGCAGCCCTATGGGACACCCGGTTACCTTC
TRBV30	once	TRBJ2-3	TRBD2	CAWSGLAGGLDTQYF	TGTGCCTGGAGTGGTCTAGCGGGAGGGCTAGATACGCAGTATTTT
TRBV5-6	.	TRBJ1-2	.	CASSLIWGRGGYTF	TGTGCCAGCAGCTTGATTTGGGGGCGCGGTGGCTACACCTTC
TRBV30	.	TRBJ2-7	.	CAWRDKLNVYEQYF	TGTGCCTGGAGGGACAAACTAAACGTCTACGAGCAGTACTTC
TRBV6-5	.	TRBJ2-7	TRBD2	CASRGLAGIYEQYF	TGTGCCAGCAGGGGACTAGCGGGGATCTACGAGCAGTACTTC
TRBV5-1	.	TRBJ2-2	.	CASSLGGLNTGELFF	TGCGCCAGCAGCTTGGGCGGATTGAACACCGGGGAGCTGTTTTTT